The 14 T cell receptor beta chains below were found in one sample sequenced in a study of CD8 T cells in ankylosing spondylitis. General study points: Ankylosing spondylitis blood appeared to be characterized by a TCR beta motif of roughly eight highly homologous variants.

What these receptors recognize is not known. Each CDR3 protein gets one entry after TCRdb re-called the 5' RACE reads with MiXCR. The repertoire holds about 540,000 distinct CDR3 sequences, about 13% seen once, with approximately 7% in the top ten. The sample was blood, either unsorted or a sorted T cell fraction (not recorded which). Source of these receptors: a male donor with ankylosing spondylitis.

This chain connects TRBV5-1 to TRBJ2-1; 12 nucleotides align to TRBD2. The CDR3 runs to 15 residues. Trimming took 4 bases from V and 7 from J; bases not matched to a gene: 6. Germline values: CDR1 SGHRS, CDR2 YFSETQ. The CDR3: CASSPSGRGLNEQFF. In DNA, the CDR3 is TGCGCCAGCAGCCCTAGCGGGAGGGGGCTGAATGAGCAGTTCTTC.

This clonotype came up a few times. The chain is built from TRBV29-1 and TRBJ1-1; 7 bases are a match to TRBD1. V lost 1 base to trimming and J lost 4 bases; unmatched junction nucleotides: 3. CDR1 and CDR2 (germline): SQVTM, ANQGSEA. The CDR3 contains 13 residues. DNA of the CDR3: TGCAGCGTTGAAGGACAGGGTCGCACTGAAGCTTTCTTT. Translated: CSVEGQGRTEAFF.

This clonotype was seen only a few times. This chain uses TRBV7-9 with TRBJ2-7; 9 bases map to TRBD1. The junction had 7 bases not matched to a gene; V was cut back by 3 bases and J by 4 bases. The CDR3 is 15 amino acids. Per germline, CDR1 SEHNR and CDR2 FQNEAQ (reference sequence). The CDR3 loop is CASSFGTGNRYEQYF. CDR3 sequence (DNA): TGTGCCAGCAGCTTCGGGACAGGGAACAGGTACGAGCAGTACTTC.

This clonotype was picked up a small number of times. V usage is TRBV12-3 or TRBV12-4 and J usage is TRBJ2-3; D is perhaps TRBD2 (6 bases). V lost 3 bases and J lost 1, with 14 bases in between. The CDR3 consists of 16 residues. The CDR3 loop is CASSLTFWGGTDTQYF. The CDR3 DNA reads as TGTGCCAGCAGTTTGACGTTTTGGGGGGGCACAGATACGCAGTATTTT.

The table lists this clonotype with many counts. This CDR3 reads CATSRHVSNQPQHF. In DNA, the CDR3 is TGTGCCACCAGCAGGCACGTTAGCAATCAGCCCCAGCATTTT. The chain carries TRBV15 and TRBJ1-5, with D unclear. V lost 3 bases to trimming and J lost 0 bases, with 6 bases between them. Germline-derived CDR1 and CDR2 are LNHNV and YYDKDF (reference sequence). The CDR3 length is 14 residues. Variable domain in full (rest from reference TRBV15 and TRBJ1-5): DAMVIQNPRYQVTQFGKPVTLSCSQTLNHNVMYWYQQKSSQAPKLLFHYYDKDFNNEADTPDNFQSRRPNTSFCFLDIRSPGLGDTAMYLCATSRHVSNQPQHFGDGTRLSIL.

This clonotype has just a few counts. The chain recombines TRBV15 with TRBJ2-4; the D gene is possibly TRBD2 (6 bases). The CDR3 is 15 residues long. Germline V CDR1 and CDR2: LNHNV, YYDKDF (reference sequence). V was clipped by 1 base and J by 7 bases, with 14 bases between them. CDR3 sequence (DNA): TGTGCCACCAGCAGAGTTGCCGTTCGGGGGAACATTCAGTACTTC. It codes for CATSRVAVRGNIQYF.

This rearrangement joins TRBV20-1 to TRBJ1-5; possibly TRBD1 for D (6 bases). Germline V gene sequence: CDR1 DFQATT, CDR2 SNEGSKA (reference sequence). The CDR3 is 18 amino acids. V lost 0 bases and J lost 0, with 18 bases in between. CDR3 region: CSARDASGGGYSNQPQHF. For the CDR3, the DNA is TGCAGTGCTAGAGATGCGTCGGGAGGGGGATATAGCAATCAGCCCCAGCATTTT.

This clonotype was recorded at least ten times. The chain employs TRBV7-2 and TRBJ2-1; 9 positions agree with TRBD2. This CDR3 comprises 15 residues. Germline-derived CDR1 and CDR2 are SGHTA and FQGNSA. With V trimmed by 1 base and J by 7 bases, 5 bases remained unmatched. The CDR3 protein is CASSLDSGSRNEQFF. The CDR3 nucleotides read TGTGCCAGCAGCTTAGATAGCGGGAGTAGGAATGAGCAGTTCTTC.

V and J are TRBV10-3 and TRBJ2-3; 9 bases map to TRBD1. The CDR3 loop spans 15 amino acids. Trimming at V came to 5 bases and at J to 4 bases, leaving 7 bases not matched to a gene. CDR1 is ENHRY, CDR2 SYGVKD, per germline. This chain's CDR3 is CAISSQGAAADTQYF. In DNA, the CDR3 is TGTGCCATCAGTTCACAGGGGGCGGCTGCAGATACGCAGTATTTT.

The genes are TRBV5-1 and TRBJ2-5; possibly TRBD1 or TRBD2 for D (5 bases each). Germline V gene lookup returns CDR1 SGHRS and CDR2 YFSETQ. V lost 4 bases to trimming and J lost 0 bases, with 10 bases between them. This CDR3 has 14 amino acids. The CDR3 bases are TGCGCCAGCAGCCATGGGACCGACCAAGAGACCCAGTACTTC. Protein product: CASSHGTDQETQYF.

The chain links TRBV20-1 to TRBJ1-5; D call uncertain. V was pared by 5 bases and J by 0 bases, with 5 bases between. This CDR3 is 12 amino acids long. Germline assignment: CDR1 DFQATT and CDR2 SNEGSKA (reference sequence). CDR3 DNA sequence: TGCAGTGCTCAAGATAGCAATCAGCCCCAGCATTTT. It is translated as CSAQDSNQPQHF.

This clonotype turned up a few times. The CDR3 region has the DNA TGTGCCAGCAGCCCGATAGCGGTTCCCTCCTACAATGAGCAGTTCTTC. It encodes CASSPIAVPSYNEQFF. V is TRBV7-8 and J is TRBJ2-1, with D possibly TRBD2 on 6 matching bases. V was shortened by 5 bases and J by 0 bases, with 14 bases between the two germline ends. This CDR3 has 16 amino acids. Per the germline V gene, CDR1 is SGHVS and CDR2 is FQNEAQ.

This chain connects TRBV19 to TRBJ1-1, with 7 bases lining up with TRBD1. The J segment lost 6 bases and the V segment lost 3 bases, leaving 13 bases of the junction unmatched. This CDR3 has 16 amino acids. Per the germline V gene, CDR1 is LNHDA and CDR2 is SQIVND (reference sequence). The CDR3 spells CASSITTGRNRPEAFF. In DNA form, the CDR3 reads TGTGCCAGTAGTATCACGACAGGGAGGAATCGCCCTGAAGCTTTCTTT.

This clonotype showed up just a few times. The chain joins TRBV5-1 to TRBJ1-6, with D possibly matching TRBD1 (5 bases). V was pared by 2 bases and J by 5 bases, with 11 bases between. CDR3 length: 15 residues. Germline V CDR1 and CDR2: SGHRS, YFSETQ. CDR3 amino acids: CASSLHGADNSPLHF. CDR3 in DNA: TGCGCCAGCAGCTTACATGGGGCGGATAATTCACCCCTCCACTTT.